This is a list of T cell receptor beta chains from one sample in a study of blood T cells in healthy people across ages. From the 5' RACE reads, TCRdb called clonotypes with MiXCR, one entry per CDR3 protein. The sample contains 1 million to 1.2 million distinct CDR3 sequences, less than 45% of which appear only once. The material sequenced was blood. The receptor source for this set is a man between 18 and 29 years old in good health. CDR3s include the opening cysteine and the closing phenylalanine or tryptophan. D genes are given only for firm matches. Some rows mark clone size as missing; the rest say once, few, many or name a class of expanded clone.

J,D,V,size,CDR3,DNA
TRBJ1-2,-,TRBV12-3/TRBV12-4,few,CASSFDPTGFYGYTF,TGTGCCAGCAGTTTTGACCCCACAGGGTTCTATGGCTACACCTTC
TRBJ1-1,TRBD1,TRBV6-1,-,CASSGDRDPMNTEAFF,TGTGCCAGCAGTGGGGACAGGGACCCGATGAACACTGAAGCTTTCTTT
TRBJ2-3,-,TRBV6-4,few,CASDHLTAHQPGPPEDTQYF,TGTGCCAGCGACCACCTGACGGCACACCAACCGGGACCACCTGAGGATACGCAGTATTTT
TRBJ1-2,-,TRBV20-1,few,CSAREGVGNYGYTF,TGCAGTGCTAGGGAGGGCGTCGGTAACTATGGCTACACCTTC
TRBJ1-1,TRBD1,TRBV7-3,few,CASSVRGQGRTEAFF,TGTGCCAGCAGCGTTCGGGGACAGGGGAGAACTGAAGCTTTCTTT
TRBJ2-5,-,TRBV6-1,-,CASSEGVGVETQYF,TGTGCCAGCAGTGAAGGCGTAGGGGTCGAGACCCAGTACTTC
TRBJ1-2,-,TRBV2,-,CASSALRGFNYGYTF,TGTGCCAGCAGTGCTCTCAGGGGATTTAACTATGGTTACACCTTC
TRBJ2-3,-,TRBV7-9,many,CASSPQTPTTRTDTQYF,TGTGCCAGCAGCCCTCAGACCCCTACCACAAGAACAGATACGCAGTATTTT
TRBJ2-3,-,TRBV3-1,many,CASSEEEFTDTQYF,TGTGCCAGCAGCGAAGAGGAATTCACAGATACGCAGTATTTT
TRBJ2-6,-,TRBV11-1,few,CASSPNGRGPFTDSGANVLTF,TGTGCCAGCAGCCCAAATGGGAGAGGGCCGTTCACAGACTCTGGGGCCAACGTCCTGACTTTC
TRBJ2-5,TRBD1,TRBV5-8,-,CASSLEQGVETQYF,TGTGCCAGCAGCTTGGAACAGGGGGTAGAGACCCAGTACTTC
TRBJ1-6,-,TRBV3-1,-,CASSQGGGISSPLHF,TGTGCCAGCAGCCAAGGGGGGGGAATCAGTTCACCCCTCCACTTT
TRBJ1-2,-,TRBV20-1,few,CSAEKTGLSGDYGYTF,TGCAGTGCGGAAAAGACAGGTCTATCTGGGGACTATGGCTACACCTTC
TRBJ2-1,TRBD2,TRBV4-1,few,CASSQEGTSGVGSYNEQFF,TGCGCCAGCAGCCAAGAGGGAACTAGCGGGGTAGGATCCTACAATGAGCAGTTCTTC
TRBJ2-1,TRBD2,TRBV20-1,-,CSAKGLAGYNEQFF,TGCAGTGCTAAGGGACTAGCGGGGTACAATGAGCAGTTCTTC
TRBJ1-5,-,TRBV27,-,CASSLDSSRTQHF,TGTGCCAGTAGTTTAGACAGTTCCCGGACCCAGCATTTT
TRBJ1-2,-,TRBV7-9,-,CASSLTPPGGYTF,TGTGCCAGCAGCTTAACTCCCCCCGGGGGCTACACCTTC
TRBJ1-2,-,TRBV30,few,CAWAEGQLNYGYTF,TGTGCCTGGGCTGAAGGTCAGCTAAACTATGGCTACACCTTC
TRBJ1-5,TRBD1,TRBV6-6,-,CASSWTGYSNQPQHF,TGTGCCAGCAGTTGGACAGGGTATAGCAATCAGCCCCAGCATTTT
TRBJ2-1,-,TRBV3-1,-,CASSQEIWTRGTNEQFF,TGTGCCAGCAGCCAAGAGATTTGGACTCGAGGGACTAATGAGCAGTTCTTC
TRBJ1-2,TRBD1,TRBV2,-,CASSETGGNYGYTF,TGTGCCAGCAGTGAAACAGGGGGCAACTATGGCTACACCTTC
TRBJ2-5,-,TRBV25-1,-,CASSEAGAETQYF,TGTGCCAGCAGTGAAGCTGGCGCGGAGACCCAGTACTTC
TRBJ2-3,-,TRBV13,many,CASSLAGYTDTQYF,TGTGCCAGCAGCTTAGCTGGGTATACAGATACGCAGTATTTT
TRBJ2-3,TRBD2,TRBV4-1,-,CASSQKPLRERGSGDTQYF,TGCGCCAGCAGCCAAAAGCCCCTTCGGGAGCGGGGGTCCGGGGATACGCAGTATTTT
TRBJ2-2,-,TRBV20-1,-,CSARRLAAGELFF,TGCAGTGCTAGGAGGCTAGCAGCCGGGGAGCTGTTTTTT
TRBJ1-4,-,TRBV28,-,CASWDRSEKLFF,TGTGCCAGCTGGGACCGCTCAGAAAAACTGTTTTTT
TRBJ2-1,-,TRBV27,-,CASSFFGAGPYNEQFF,TGTGCCAGCAGTTTCTTCGGCGCGGGGCCCTACAATGAGCAGTTCTTC
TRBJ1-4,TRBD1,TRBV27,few,CASSLQGEREKLFF,TGTGCCAGCAGTTTACAGGGGGAGCGTGAAAAACTGTTTTTT
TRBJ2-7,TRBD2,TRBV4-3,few,CASSQGHSPSGGLYYEQYF,TGCGCCAGCAGCCAAGGTCATTCGCCTAGCGGGGGGCTATACTACGAGCAGTACTTC
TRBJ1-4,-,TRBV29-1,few,CSVSGQTTNEKLFF,TGCAGCGTTTCGGGACAAACAACTAATGAAAAACTGTTTTTT
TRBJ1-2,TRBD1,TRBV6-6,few,CASNLDRGTNYGYTF,TGTGCCAGCAATCTCGACAGGGGGACGAACTATGGCTACACCTTC
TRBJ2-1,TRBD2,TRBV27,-,CASSPGTRRINEQFF,TGTGCCAGCAGTCCAGGGACTAGGAGGATCAATGAGCAGTTCTTC
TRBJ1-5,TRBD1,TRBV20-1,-,CSARGQYSNQPQHF,TGCAGTGCTAGGGGACAGTATAGCAATCAGCCCCAGCATTTT
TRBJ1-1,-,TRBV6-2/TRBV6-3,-,CASSYSLSNTEAFF,TGTGCCAGCAGTTACTCGCTCTCGAACACTGAAGCTTTCTTT
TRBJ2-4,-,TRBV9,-,CASSVGPRGNIQYF,TGTGCCAGCAGCGTGGGGCCCCGAGGAAACATTCAGTACTTC
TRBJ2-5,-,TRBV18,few,CASSPGPEETQYF,TGTGCCAGCTCACCGGGGCCCGAAGAGACCCAGTACTTC
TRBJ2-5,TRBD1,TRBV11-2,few,CASTGQGNSQQYF,TGTGCCAGCACCGGACAGGGAAACTCCCAGCAGTACTTC
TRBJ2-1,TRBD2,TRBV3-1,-,CASSQTRTSSYNEQFF,TGTGCCAGCAGCCAAACACGGACTAGCAGTTACAATGAGCAGTTCTTC
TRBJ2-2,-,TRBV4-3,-,CASSQASRRYGELFF,TGCGCCAGCAGCCAAGCGAGTCGGCGTTACGGGGAGCTGTTTTTT
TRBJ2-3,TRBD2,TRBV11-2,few,CASSASLPLTSGGSSTDTQYF,TGTGCCAGCAGCGCTTCCCTTCCTTTGACTAGCGGGGGAAGTAGCACAGATACGCAGTATTTT
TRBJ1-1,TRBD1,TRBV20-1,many,CSAGDRENTEAFF,TGCAGTGCTGGGGACAGGGAGAACACTGAAGCTTTCTTT
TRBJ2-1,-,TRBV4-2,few,CASSQVYQGSSYNEQFF,TGTGCCAGCAGCCAAGTGTATCAGGGGAGCTCCTACAATGAGCAGTTCTTC
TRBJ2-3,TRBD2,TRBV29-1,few,CSVEPFTSRGADTQYF,TGCAGCGTTGAGCCCTTCACCTCGCGGGGGGCAGATACGCAGTATTTT
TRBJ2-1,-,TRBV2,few,CASTNQGNRKFF,TGTGCCAGCACCAACCAAGGGAATCGGAAGTTCTTC
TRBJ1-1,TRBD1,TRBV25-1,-,CASSEYPGTGEPMNTEAFF,TGTGCCAGCAGTGAATACCCCGGGACAGGGGAACCGATGAACACTGAAGCTTTCTTT
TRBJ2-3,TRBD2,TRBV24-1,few,CATGGRGDTDTQYF,TGTGCCACCGGAGGGCGGGGGGATACAGATACGCAGTATTTT